This paragraph covers one TCR beta chain sequence. What it recognizes is unknown. The germline V gene has CDR1 MNHNS and CDR2 SASEGT. The V end was cut by 5 bases, the J end by 8 bases, with 18 bases between. CDR3 length: 14 amino acids. This record comes from a study of vaccination and CD4 T cells after COVID-19. Treatment here: approximately 10-day PBMC culture with coronavirus spike peptide pools or control peptides (ViraFEST assay). Under the ViraFEST approach, antigen-specific T cells were expanded with peptide pools and TCRs subsequently sequenced. Cultured CD4+ T cell DNA was sequenced using the Oncomine TCR Beta short-read assay. It was from cultured CD4+ T cells that genomic DNA was extracted. From the PCR reads, TCRdb called clonotypes with MiXCR, one entry per CDR3 protein. This sample has tens of thousands of distinct CDR3 sequences, with 43% found just once.

V is TRBV6-1 and J is TRBJ1-1; D is unclear. Sequencing used CD4+ T cells from blood, cultured in vitro, obtained after SARS-CoV-2 vaccination. This sequence was found in a human donor who had recovered from COVID-19. CDR3 amino acids: CASSTLGRGGEAFF. CDR3 sequence (DNA): TGTGCCAGCAGTACCCTCGGACGGGGAGGGGAAGCTTTCTTT.